The TCR beta chain under discussion was sequenced for a study of CD8 T cells in ankylosing spondylitis. This clonotype was observed once. Its antigen is as yet unknown. Quantitative 5'-RACE with molecular barcodes produced the TCR beta libraries. TCRdb re-analysed the 5' RACE reads in MiXCR, keeping a single row per CDR3 protein. The sample carries 350,000 to 450,000 distinct CDR3 sequences, 20% to 30% recorded once. The CDR3 has 15 amino acids. Per the germline V gene, CDR1 is GTSNPN and CDR2 is SVGIG (reference sequence). V lost 2 bases to trimming and J lost 2 bases, with 15 bases between them. Overall study results and limits: Characteristic, it appeared, of ankylosing spondylitis blood was a TCR beta motif of about eight highly homologous variants.

The sample consisted of blood, either unsorted or a sorted T cell fraction (not recorded which). This receptor was identified in a male donor with ankylosing spondylitis. The V and J genes are TRBV30 and TRBJ1-2; D is possibly TRBD1 (6 bases). In DNA form, the CDR3 reads TGTGCCTGGAGTACGCCCGGGACACCGAACTATGGCTACACCTTC. This sequence encodes CAWSTPGTPNYGYTF.